Sequencing of this TCR beta chain was carried out in a study of cytomegalovirus exposure and HLA in healthy donors. PCR used 60 Vbeta primers and 13 Jbeta primers. This table comes from immunoSEQ multiplex PCR, and its TCRdb copy is limited to in-frame clones, with some not included. The sample has tens of thousands of clones, around four fifths seen once. After removal of 5 bases from V and 8 bases from J, the junction contained 7 bases not matched to a gene. The CDR3 has 14 residues. The germline CDR1 and CDR2 sequences are SGHTA and FQGNSA. The V call is TRBV7-2, the J call TRBJ1-4; 8 bases line up with TRBD1. Sequencing input: PBMCs. The TCR was taken from a woman aged 40 to 50 in good health and CMV-seropositive. This CDR3 is CASSPGQGNEKLFF. The DNA of the CDR3 is TGTGCCAGCAGCCCTGGACAGGGAAACGAAAAACTGTTTTTT.